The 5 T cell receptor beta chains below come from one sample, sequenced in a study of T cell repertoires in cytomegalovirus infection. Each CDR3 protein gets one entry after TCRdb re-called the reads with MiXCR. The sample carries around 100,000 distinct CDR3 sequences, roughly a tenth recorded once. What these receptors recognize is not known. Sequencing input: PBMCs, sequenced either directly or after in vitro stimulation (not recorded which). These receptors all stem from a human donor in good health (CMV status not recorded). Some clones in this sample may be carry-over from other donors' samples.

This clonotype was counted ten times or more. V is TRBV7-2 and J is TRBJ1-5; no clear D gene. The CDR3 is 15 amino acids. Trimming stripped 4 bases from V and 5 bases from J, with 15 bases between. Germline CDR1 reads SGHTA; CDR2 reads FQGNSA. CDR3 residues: CASSSEWSGYQPQHF. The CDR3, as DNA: TGTGCCAGCAGCTCGGAATGGTCAGGATATCAGCCCCAGCATTTT.

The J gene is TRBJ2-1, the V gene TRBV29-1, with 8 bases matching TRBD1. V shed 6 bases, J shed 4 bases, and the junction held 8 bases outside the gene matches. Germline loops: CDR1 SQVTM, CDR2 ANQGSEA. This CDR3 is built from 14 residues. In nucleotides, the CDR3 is TGCAGCGTCGGTGGGACAGGTGTATACAATGAGCAGTTCTTC. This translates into CSVGGTGVYNEQFF.

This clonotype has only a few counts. DNA for the CDR3: TGTGCCAGCAGTTTTGTCGGATTGAACGGGCAATACAATGAGCAGTTCTTC. Its translation: CASSFVGLNGQYNEQFF. This rearrangement joins TRBV27 to TRBJ2-1; D unclear. The germline V gene encodes CDR1 MNHEY and CDR2 SMNVEV (reference sequence). The V gene lost 3 bases and the J gene lost 4 bases, with 19 bases spanning the gap. This CDR3 has 17 residues.

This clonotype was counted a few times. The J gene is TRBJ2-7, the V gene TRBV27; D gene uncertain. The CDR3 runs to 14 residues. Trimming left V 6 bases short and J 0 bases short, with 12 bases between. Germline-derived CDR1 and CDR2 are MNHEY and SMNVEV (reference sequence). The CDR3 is CASSQTRSSYEQYF. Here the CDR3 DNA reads TGTGCCAGCAGCCAGACCCGGAGCTCCTACGAGCAGTACTTC.

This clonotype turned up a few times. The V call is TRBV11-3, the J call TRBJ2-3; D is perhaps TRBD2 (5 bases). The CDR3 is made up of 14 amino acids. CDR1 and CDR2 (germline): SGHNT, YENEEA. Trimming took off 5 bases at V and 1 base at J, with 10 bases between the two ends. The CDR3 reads CASSATRGTDTQYF. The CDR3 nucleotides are TGTGCCAGCAGCGCTACTAGGGGCACAGATACGCAGTATTTT.